The clone carrying this TCR beta chain was seen only a few times. Its cognate antigen is unknown. The data originate from a study of blood T cells in healthy people across ages. With a J-beta primer mix and a sample-barcoded 5' primer, a second PCR ran about 6 to 11 cycles. A template-switch adaptor that had 12 random nucleotides put a tag on each cDNA molecule. TCRdb itself ran the 5' RACE reads through MiXCR, one entry per CDR3 protein. Of 580,000 or so distinct CDR3 sequences in the sample, 40% to 50% were seen once. Study-wide points: Higher diversity, along with more naive CD4+ cells, distinguished long-lived donors from aged donors.

This clonotype originated in a man aged 80 or over in good health. Sequenced: blood.

Here the CDR3 DNA reads TGCAGTGCTAAAGGACAGACTAATTCACCCCTCCACTTT. The encoded protein is CSAKGQTNSPLHF. The rearrangement joins TRBV20-1 to TRBJ1-6, with a tentative D call TRBD1 (6 bases). Germline loops: CDR1 DFQATT, CDR2 SNEGSKA (reference sequence). The germline V and J ends were trimmed by 4 bases and 6 bases, with 10 bases remaining between them. The CDR3 extends over 13 amino acids.